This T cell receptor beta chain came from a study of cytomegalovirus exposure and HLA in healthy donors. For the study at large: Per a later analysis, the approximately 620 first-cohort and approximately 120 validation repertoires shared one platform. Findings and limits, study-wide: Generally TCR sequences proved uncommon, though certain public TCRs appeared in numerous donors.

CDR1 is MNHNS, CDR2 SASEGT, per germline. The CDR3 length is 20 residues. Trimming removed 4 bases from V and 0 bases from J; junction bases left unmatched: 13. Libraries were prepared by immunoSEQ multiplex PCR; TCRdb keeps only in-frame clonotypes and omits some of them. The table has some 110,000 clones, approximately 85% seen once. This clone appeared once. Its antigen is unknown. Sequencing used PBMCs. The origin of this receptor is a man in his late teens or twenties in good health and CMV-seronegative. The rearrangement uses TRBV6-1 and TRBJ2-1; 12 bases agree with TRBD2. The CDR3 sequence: CASSALAGGGLLSSYNEQFF. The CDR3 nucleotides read TGTGCCAGCAGTGCGCTAGCGGGAGGGGGGCTATTAAGCTCCTACAATGAGCAGTTCTTC.